This TCR beta chain was found in a study of human T cells and chemical hapten exposure. Per the germline V gene, CDR1 is MNHEY and CDR2 is SVGAGI. The CDR3 totals 17 residues. V lost 4 bases, J lost 2 bases, and 21 bases lay in between. The library tagged each cDNA molecule with unique molecular identifiers. Authors' data handling: Sample TCR counts, which ranged from roughly 23,224 to 750,000, had a median of roughly 100,000. MiXCR, applied by TCRdb to the RACE reads, yields one record per CDR3 protein. The V and J calls and clone size are TCRdb's, not the authors'. The table shows around 69,000 distinct CDR3 sequences, with about 9% occurring only once. Time point: patch test 2, 6 weeks after DPC sensitization. Treatment of the sample: therapeutic diphenylcyclopropenone sensitization with weekly scalp DPC.

The sequence was obtained from a woman aged 50 to 65 with alopecia areata. Some clones in this sample may be carry-over from other donors' samples. The material was whole blood, obtained in connection with sensitization to the hapten diphenylcyclopropenone (DPC). The rearrangement joins TRBV6-5 to TRBJ2-7; D may match TRBD1 or TRBD2 (5 bases each). CDR3 region: CASSSAPSGTRPYEQYF. The CDR3 DNA reads TGTGCCAGCAGTTCCGCCCCATCCGGGACCCGGCCCTACGAGCAGTACTTC.